This is a list of T cell receptor beta chains from one sample in a study of blood T cell repertoires in COVID-19. The protocol was immunoSEQ multiplex PCR, while the TCRdb copy is restricted to in-frame clones and leaves out a portion. This sample carries about 45,000 clones, 90% of them seen once, and the ten largest clones take around 5.3%. The source material was peripheral blood. The receptors originated from a human donor in a cohort sampled during active COVID-19. CDR3s include the opening cysteine and the closing phenylalanine or tryptophan. A D gene is named only where the DNA matches it firmly. Rows may omit the clone size; those that give it use once, few, many or a size class.

V: TRBV11-3; D: NA; J: TRBJ2-1; size: once; DNA: TGTGCCAGCAGCTTACAGGGGTCCTACAATGAGCAGTTCTTC; CDR3: CASSLQGSYNEQFF
V: TRBV7-9; D: TRBD1; J: TRBJ2-2; size: NA; DNA: TGTGCCAGCAGCCTAGACAGGGGCATTCGAAACACCGGGGAGCTGTTTTTT; CDR3: CASSLDRGIRNTGELFF
V: TRBV7-2; D: TRBD1; J: TRBJ2-3; size: few; DNA: TGTGCCAGCAGCCTCGGACAGGGGAAGGTAAATACGCAGTATTTT; CDR3: CASSLGQGKVNTQYF
V: TRBV5-1; D: NA; J: TRBJ1-2; size: few; DNA: TGCGCCAGCAGCTTGGGTGGGTCAGCGCCTCTAGCCTTC; CDR3: CASSLGGSAPLAF
V: TRBV6-4; D: NA; J: TRBJ2-3; size: NA; DNA: TGTGCCAGCAGTGACAGACTCACAGATACGCAGTATTTT; CDR3: CASSDRLTDTQYF
V: TRBV5-1; D: NA; J: TRBJ1-2; size: NA; DNA: TGCGCCAGCAGCTTGGAATGGGGGGTCGGTGATGGCTACACCTTC; CDR3: CASSLEWGVGDGYTF
V: TRBV19; D: TRBD2; J: TRBJ2-1; size: NA; DNA: TGTGCCAGTAGTACCTCCGGACTAGCGACTGAGCAGTTCTTC; CDR3: CASSTSGLATEQFF
V: TRBV6-5; D: TRBD2; J: TRBJ2-1; size: NA; DNA: TGTGCCAGCAGTTATAGCGGGGGGTTGAATGAGCAGTTCTTC; CDR3: CASSYSGGLNEQFF
V: TRBV19; D: NA; J: TRBJ2-1; size: NA; DNA: TGTGCCAGTAGTCTAGCCGCAGTATACAATGAGCAGTTCTTC; CDR3: CASSLAAVYNEQFF
V: TRBV3-1/TRBV3-2; D: NA; J: TRBJ2-7; size: NA; DNA: TGTGCCAGCAGTATAATAACAGGAATCTACGAGCAGTACTTC; CDR3: CASSIITGIYEQYF
V: TRBV2; D: NA; J: TRBJ1-5; size: NA; DNA: TGTGCCAGCAGTGAAGAATGGCAGGTTAGCAATCAGCCCCAGCATTTT; CDR3: CASSEEWQVSNQPQHF
V: TRBV19; D: NA; J: TRBJ1-4; size: NA; DNA: TGTGCCAGTAGTATGCGTCCTAATGAAAAACTGTTTTTT; CDR3: CASSMRPNEKLFF
V: TRBV9; D: NA; J: TRBJ2-1; size: NA; DNA: TGTGCCAGCAGCGGATCTAGTAGGGGGTCGGGTGAGCAGTTCTTC; CDR3: CASSGSSRGSGEQFF
V: TRBV5-6; D: NA; J: TRBJ2-2; size: NA; DNA: TGTGCCAGCAGCCTTGGACAGACTATGAACACCGGGGAGCTGTTTTTT; CDR3: CASSLGQTMNTGELFF
V: TRBV28; D: NA; J: TRBJ1-2; size: NA; DNA: TGTGCCAGCAGTTTATTCATAAGACAGGCGGATAACTATGGCTACACCTTC; CDR3: CASSLFIRQADNYGYTF
V: TRBV7-2; D: TRBD1; J: TRBJ2-3; size: NA; DNA: TGTGCCAGCAGCTTAGGGACAGGAGCAGATACGCAGTATTTT; CDR3: CASSLGTGADTQYF
V: TRBV4-3; D: TRBD2; J: TRBJ2-7; size: NA; DNA: TGCGCCAGCAGCCAAGGGACTAGCGGGAGCTCCTACGAGCAGTACTTC; CDR3: CASSQGTSGSSYEQYF
V: TRBV3-1/TRBV3-2; D: NA; J: TRBJ1-5; size: NA; DNA: TGTGCCAGCAGCCAACGGGGGAGTTATCAGCCCCAGCATTTT; CDR3: CASSQRGSYQPQHF
V: TRBV9; D: TRBD1; J: TRBJ1-1; size: NA; DNA: TGTGCCAGCAGCGTGTGGGACAGGGACACTGAAGCTTTCTTT; CDR3: CASSVWDRDTEAFF
V: TRBV5-4; D: TRBD1; J: TRBJ1-5; size: NA; DNA: TGTGCCAGCAGCTTGGGCGGGACAGGGAATCAGCCCCAGCATTTT; CDR3: CASSLGGTGNQPQHF
V: TRBV12-3/TRBV12-4; D: NA; J: TRBJ2-1; size: NA; DNA: TGTGCCAGCAGCCGAAGGTCGGGGGACGGATTCTTC; CDR3: CASSRRSGDGFF
V: TRBV11-2; D: NA; J: TRBJ2-1; size: once; DNA: TGTGCCAGCAGCCGTAGCGGCTCCTACAATGAGCAGTTCTTC; CDR3: CASSRSGSYNEQFF
V: TRBV19; D: NA; J: TRBJ1-6; size: NA; DNA: TGTGCCAAGATGGGGGGTCAGGACTCACCCCTCCACTTT; CDR3: CAKMGGQDSPLHF
V: TRBV7-8; D: NA; J: TRBJ1-5; size: NA; DNA: TGTGCCAGCAGCGACGACATGGAGGGTCTTCAGCCCCAGCATTTT; CDR3: CASSDDMEGLQPQHF
V: TRBV4-2; D: NA; J: TRBJ1-1; size: few; DNA: TGTGCCAGCAGCCAAGCCCTAGACAGCTACACTGAAGCTTTCTTT; CDR3: CASSQALDSYTEAFF
V: TRBV14; D: NA; J: TRBJ1-6; size: once; DNA: TGTGCCAGCAGCCAAGATAATGGGCGGGGGGATGATTCACCCCTCCACTTT; CDR3: CASSQDNGRGDDSPLHF
V: TRBV7-2; D: TRBD2; J: TRBJ2-1; size: NA; DNA: TGTGCCAGCAGAGACCCCGGGACTAGACAGTTCTTC; CDR3: CASRDPGTRQFF
V: TRBV6-7; D: NA; J: TRBJ2-7; size: NA; DNA: TGTGCCAGCAGTTCCCAAGGACAGATCTTTCCCTACGAGCAGTACTTC; CDR3: CASSSQGQIFPYEQYF